Detailed here is one TCR beta chain. The data were obtained in a study of control samples from healthy donors and cancer patients. Data came from immunoSEQ multiplex PCR; TCRdb stores just in-frame clones and leaves some out. The repertoire consists of roughly 84,000 clones, with 70% to 90% occurring once and the leading ten covering roughly 7%. Germline CDR1 SEHNR, CDR2 FQNEAQ (reference sequence). The CDR3 consists of 13 residues. Trimming took 5 bases from V and 3 from J, leaving 10 bases between them. The sample taken for sequencing was blood. This TCR derives from a man in his forties or fifties in good health. The J gene is TRBJ2-5, the V gene TRBV7-9; D is uncertain. The chain's CDR3 is CASSTSKEETQYF. CDR3 nucleotide sequence: TGTGCCAGCAGCACTTCTAAGGAAGAGACCCAGTACTTC. The complete variable domain, with remaining parts taken from reference TRBV7-9 and TRBJ2-5, reads DTGVSQNPRHKITKRGQNVTFRCDPISEHNRLYWYRQTLGQGPEFLTYFQNEAQLEKSRLLSDRFSAERPKGSFSTLEIQRTEQGDSAMYLCASSTSKEETQYFGPGTRLLVL.